The TCR beta chain under discussion was sequenced for a study of T-cell memory formation after mild COVID-19. Study overall: TCR clusters were mostly confined to one donor each. General study results and limits: Clones from the second wave (peaking day 37) had unconfirmed SARS-CoV-2 specificity. Several responding clones turned up in pre-infection memory, indicating that cross-reactive memory may have taken part.

V was clipped by 0 bases and J by 6 bases, with 16 bases between them. The CDR3 consists of 17 residues. Germline CDR1 is SGHRS and CDR2 is YFSETQ. Each CDR3 protein gets one entry after TCRdb re-called the 5' RACE reads with MiXCR. The table has 540,000 or so distinct CDR3 sequences, roughly 20% seen once. This clonotype appeared many times. Its antigen is as yet unknown. This TCR derives from an adult woman who had mild COVID-19 (a few samples of this study predate the infection). Cell type and time point are not known. The sequenced sample was PBMCs or a T cell subset sorted from them (not recorded which). The rearrangement links TRBV5-1 to TRBJ1-6; D is ambiguous. CDR3 DNA: TGCGCCAGCAGCTTGGTTGGCCCCAGCAGGAGTAATTCACCCCTCCACTTT. Its translation: CASSLVGPSRSNSPLHF. The complete variable domain, with remaining parts taken from reference TRBV5-1 and TRBJ1-6, reads KAGVTQTPRYLIKTRGQQVTLSCSPISGHRSVSWYQQTPGQGLQFLFEYFSETQRNKGNFPGRFSGRQFSNSRSEMNVSTLELGDSALYLCASSLVGPSRSNSPLHFGNGTRLTVT.